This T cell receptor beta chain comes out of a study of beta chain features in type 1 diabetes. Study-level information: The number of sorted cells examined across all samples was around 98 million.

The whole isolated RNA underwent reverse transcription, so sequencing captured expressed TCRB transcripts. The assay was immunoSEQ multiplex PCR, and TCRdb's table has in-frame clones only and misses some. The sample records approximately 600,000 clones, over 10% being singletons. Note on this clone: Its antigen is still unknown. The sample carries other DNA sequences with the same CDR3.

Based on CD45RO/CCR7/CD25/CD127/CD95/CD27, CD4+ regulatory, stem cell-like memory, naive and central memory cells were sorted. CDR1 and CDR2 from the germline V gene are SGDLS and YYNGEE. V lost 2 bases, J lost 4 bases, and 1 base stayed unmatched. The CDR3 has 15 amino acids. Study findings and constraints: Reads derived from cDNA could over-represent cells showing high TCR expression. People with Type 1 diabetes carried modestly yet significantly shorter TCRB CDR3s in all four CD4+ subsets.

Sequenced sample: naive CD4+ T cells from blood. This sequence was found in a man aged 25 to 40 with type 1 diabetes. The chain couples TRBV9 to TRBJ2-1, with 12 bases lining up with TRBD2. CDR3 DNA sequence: TGTGCCAGCAGCGTGGGGACTAGCGGGTACAATGAGCAGTTCTTC. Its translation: CASSVGTSGYNEQFF. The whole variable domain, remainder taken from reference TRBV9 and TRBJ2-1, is DSGVTQTPKHLITATGQRVTLRCSPRSGDLSVYWYQQSLDQGLQFLIQYYNGEERAKGNILERFSAQQFPDLHSELNLSSLELGDSALYFCASSVGTSGYNEQFFGPGTRLTVL.